The subject of this entry is one T cell receptor beta chain. This record comes from a study of blood T cell repertoires in COVID-19. Study-wide background: Samples of COVID-19 (acute and convalescent) were obtained from the United States, Italy and Spain.

TCRdb keeps only in-frame clones here, not all; method: immunoSEQ multiplex PCR. The table lists about 230,000 clones, 70% to 90% of them singletons. In germline, CDR1 is LNHDA, CDR2 SQIVND (reference sequence). The CDR3 runs 12 residues. Trimming took 6 bases from V and 5 from J, leaving 9 bases between them. The chain links TRBV19 to TRBJ2-3, with a possible D match to TRBD1 (5 bases). This clonotype originated in a woman aged 18-29 years who had recovered from COVID-19. Sequences were obtained from peripheral blood. This CDR3 reads CASSSTEDTQYF. CDR3 DNA: TGTGCCAGTAGCTCGACAGAAGATACGCAGTATTTT.